This passage covers 18 T cell receptor beta chains from one sample sequenced in a study of cytomegalovirus exposure and HLA in healthy donors. 13 Jbeta primers and 60 Vbeta primers were used for the PCR. Using immunoSEQ multiplex PCR, the repertoire was profiled, and TCRdb retains in-frame clones only, with some absent. Of around 75,000 clones listed, around 82% are singletons. The sequenced material came from PBMCs. Every receptor here comes from a man in his forties in good health and CMV-seronegative.

This clone was seen just once. V gene TRBV5-1 combines with J gene TRBJ1-4, with D perhaps matching TRBD1 (5 bases). V lost 0 bases and J lost 8, with 11 bases in between. Per germline, CDR1 SGHRS and CDR2 YFSETQ. CDR3 length: 14 residues. The CDR3 DNA is TGCGCCAGCAGCTTGGAGGGGCGGGGAGAAAAACTGTTTTTT. This encodes CASSLEGRGEKLFF. Variable domain in full (rest from reference TRBV5-1 and TRBJ1-4): KAGVTQTPRYLIKTRGQQVTLSCSPISGHRSVSWYQQTPGQGLQFLFEYFSETQRNKGNFPGRFSGRQFSNSRSEMNVSTLELGDSALYLCASSLEGRGEKLFFGSGTQLSVL.

This clone was recorded a few times. V is TRBV23-1 and J is TRBJ2-7; the match to TRBD1 covers 10 bases. TRBV23-1 carries the ORF label, with uncertain function. The J segment lost 6 bases and the V segment lost 6 bases, leaving 8 bases of the junction unmatched. The CDR3 length is 14 residues. The CDR3 sequence is CASRCRDRGGEQYF. For the CDR3, the DNA is TGCGCCAGCAGATGCCGGGACAGGGGAGGCGAGCAGTACTTC.

The V gene is TRBV16, the J gene TRBJ1-5; no reliable D call. Germline V gene lookup returns CDR1 KGHSY and CDR2 FQNENV. V gave up 2 bases and J gave up 6 bases, with 5 bases separating them. The CDR3 consists of 12 residues. CDR3 residues: CASSQGGQPQHF. CDR3 in DNA: TGTGCCAGCAGCCAAGGCGGTCAGCCCCAGCATTTT.

This clone was found once. One end of the junction is discordant with germline, which a read error may explain. The chain recombines TRBV7-9 with TRBJ1-1, with a possible D match to TRBD1 (5 bases). There are 14 residues in the CDR3. Looked up from germline, CDR1 is SEHNR and CDR2 is FQNEAQ (reference sequence). The CDR3 reads CSSSTLRVATEAFF. CDR3 DNA sequence: TGTTCCAGCAGCACTCTCAGGGTTGCTACTGAAGCTTTCTTT.

The table lists this clone with a few counts. The V call is TRBV18, the J call TRBJ2-7; D possibly corresponds to TRBD1 (6 bases). The CDR3 consists of 12 residues. Per the germline V gene, CDR1 is KGHSH and CDR2 is LQKENI. Trimming took off 6 bases at V and 6 bases at J, with 12 bases between the two ends. The CDR3 DNA reads TGTGCCAGCTCGGTACAGGGCCTCGAGCAGTACTTC. This translates into CASSVQGLEQYF. The full variable domain, in which reference TRBV18 and TRBJ2-7 provide the parts outside the CDR3, is NAGVMQNPRHLVRRRGQEARLRCSPMKGHSHVYWYRQLPEEGLKFMVYLQKENIIDESGMPKERFSAEFPKEGPSILRIQQVVRGDSAAYFCASSVQGLEQYFGPGTRLTVT.

The CDR3 region is CAWSVRANYGYTF. CDR3 DNA: TGTGCCTGGAGTGTGAGAGCTAACTATGGCTACACCTTC. The genes are TRBV30 and TRBJ1-2; D not certain. Germline lookup yields CDR1 GTSNPN and CDR2 SVGIG (reference sequence). This CDR3 comprises 13 residues. V was pared by 0 bases and J by 0 bases, with 5 bases between.

This rearrangement joins TRBV5-1 to TRBJ1-6; D is perhaps TRBD1 (6 bases). The germline gives CDR1 SGHRS, CDR2 YFSETQ. This CDR3 contains 15 residues. The ends were cut back, 0 bases at V and 8 bases at J, with 12 bases in the middle. The CDR3 region has the DNA TGCGCCAGCAGCTTGGACGGACAGCCGTATTCACCCCTCCACTTT. Protein: CASSLDGQPYSPLHF.

In regard to this clone: The sample carries other DNA sequences with the same CDR3. The chain couples TRBV18 to TRBJ2-1; 8 nucleotides agree with TRBD1. The V gene end was trimmed by 3 bases and the J gene end by 0 bases; junction bases not matched to a gene: 4. CDR1 and CDR2 from the germline V gene are KGHSH and LQKENI. The CDR3 loop spans 16 amino acids. CDR3 sequence (DNA): TGTGCCAGCTCACCGACCACAGGGGGCTCCTACAATGAGCAGTTCTTC. It codes for CASSPTTGGSYNEQFF.

This clone appeared a single time. The germline gene is not matched at one end of the junction; a read error may be the cause. J is TRBJ2-1 and V is TRBV5-1; 7 nucleotides agree with TRBD1. Per germline, CDR1 SGHRS and CDR2 YFSETQ. The CDR3 covers 13 residues. CDR3 bases: TGCGCCAGCAGCTTGGAACAGGGGACAGACGGAGTCTTC. Translation: CASSLEQGTDGVF.

The chain carries TRBV9 and TRBJ1-5; no definite D call. V was trimmed by 0 bases and J by 2 bases, leaving 6 bases between them. CDR1 is SGDLS and CDR2 is YYNGEE in the germline V gene. The CDR3 is 14 residues long. CDR3 residues: CASSVGSRNQPQHF. In nucleotides, the CDR3 is TGTGCCAGCAGCGTAGGCAGTCGCAATCAGCCCCAGCATTTT. Full variable domain (missing parts from reference TRBV9 and TRBJ1-5): DSGVTQTPKHLITATGQRVTLRCSPRSGDLSVYWYQQSLDQGLQFLIQYYNGEERAKGNILERFSAQQFPDLHSELNLSSLELGDSALYFCASSVGSRNQPQHFGDGTRLSIL.

The V and J genes are TRBV4-2 and TRBJ2-3, with a tentative D call TRBD1 (5 bases). The CDR3 is made up of 13 amino acids. The germline V gene has CDR1 LGHNA and CDR2 YNFKEQ. The V end was cut by 4 bases, the J end by 3 bases, with 8 bases between. CDR3: CASSPGRTDTQYF. The CDR3 nucleotides are TGTGCCAGCAGCCCAGGGCGAACAGATACGCAGTATTTT.

V and J are TRBV7-6 and TRBJ2-1, with D perhaps matching TRBD2 (6 bases). Trimming took off 1 base at V and 9 bases at J, with 13 bases between the two ends. The CDR3 loop spans 14 amino acids. Germline lookup yields CDR1 SGHVS and CDR2 FNYEAQ. The CDR3 bases are TGTGCCAGCAGCTTAGGTAGTCGGGGGAGTGAGCAGTTCTTC. The encoded protein is CASSLGSRGSEQFF.

This chain connects TRBV7-9 to TRBJ2-1; D not resolved. The CDR3 length is 14 residues. Germline CDR1 is SEHNR and CDR2 is FQNEAQ (reference sequence). V was shortened by 4 bases and J by 6 bases, with 13 bases between the two germline ends. The CDR3 DNA follows: TGTGCCAGCAGCTCCACCTTCGCAGGCAATGAGCAGTTCTTC. Translated: CASSSTFAGNEQFF. The full variable domain, rest sourced from reference TRBV7-9 and TRBJ2-1, is DTGVSQNPRHKITKRGQNVTFRCDPISEHNRLYWYRQTLGQGPEFLTYFQNEAQLEKSRLLSDRFSAERPKGSFSTLEIQRTEQGDSAMYLCASSSTFAGNEQFFGPGTRLTVL.

The rearrangement joins TRBV18 to TRBJ1-4; 8 bases map to TRBD1. Germline assignment: CDR1 KGHSH and CDR2 LQKENI. CDR3 length: 17 amino acids. The V segment lost 3 bases and the J segment 8 bases; nucleotides outside the gene matches: 14. The CDR3 loop is CASSPSRGRSGGEKLFF. The CDR3 region has the DNA TGTGCCAGCTCACCCTCCAGGGGGCGCTCGGGTGGGGAAAAACTGTTTTTT.

V is TRBV9 and J is TRBJ1-2; TRBD1 is a possible D gene (6 bases). CDR1 SGDLS and CDR2 YYNGEE come from the germline V gene. This CDR3 spans 15 amino acids. The V end lost 0 bases, the J end lost 8 bases, and 17 bases lay between the germline ends. CDR3 in amino acids: CASSVEGGPQGGYTF. DNA of the CDR3: TGTGCCAGCAGCGTAGAGGGAGGGCCCCAGGGGGGCTACACCTTC.

V usage is TRBV19 and J usage is TRBJ1-3; possibly TRBD1 for D (6 bases). Per the germline V gene, CDR1 is LNHDA and CDR2 is SQIVND (reference sequence). Trimming stripped 5 bases from V and 0 bases from J, with 17 bases between. This CDR3 comprises 17 residues. The CDR3 here is CASSALGGPYSGNTIYF. CDR3 bases: TGTGCCAGTAGTGCCTTGGGGGGGCCCTACTCTGGAAACACCATATATTTT.

The chain combines TRBV15 with TRBJ2-3; unclear D gene. CDR1 LNHNV and CDR2 YYDKDF come from the germline V gene (reference sequence). CDR3 length equals 16 residues. Trimming stripped 1 base from V and 3 bases from J, with 14 bases between. The CDR3 DNA reads TGTGCCACCAGCAGAGGTGTATCAGAGGATACAGATACGCAGTATTTT. Amino acid sequence: CATSRGVSEDTDTQYF.

The rearrangement uses TRBV9 and TRBJ2-5, with 8 positions matching TRBD2. The trim removed 0 bases at V and 2 bases at J, leaving 3 bases unmatched. Germline loops: CDR1 SGDLS, CDR2 YYNGEE. The CDR3 runs to 15 residues. CDR3 DNA sequence: TGTGCCAGCAGCGTAGCCGGGACTAGGCAAGAGACCCAGTACTTC. It codes for CASSVAGTRQETQYF.